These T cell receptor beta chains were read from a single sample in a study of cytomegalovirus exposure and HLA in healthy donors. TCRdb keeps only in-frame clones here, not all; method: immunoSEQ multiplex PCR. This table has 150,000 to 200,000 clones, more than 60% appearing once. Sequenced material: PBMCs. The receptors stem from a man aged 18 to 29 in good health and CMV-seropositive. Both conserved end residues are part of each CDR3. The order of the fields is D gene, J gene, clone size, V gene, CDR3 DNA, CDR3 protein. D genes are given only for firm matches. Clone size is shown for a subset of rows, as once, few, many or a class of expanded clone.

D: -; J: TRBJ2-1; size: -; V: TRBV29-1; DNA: TGCAGCGTTTATTCGGGGGACAATGAGCAGTTCTTC; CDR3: CSVYSGDNEQFF
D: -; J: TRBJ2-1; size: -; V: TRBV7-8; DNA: TGTGCCAGCAGTCTAGGGGATTACAATGAGCAGTTCTTC; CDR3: CASSLGDYNEQFF
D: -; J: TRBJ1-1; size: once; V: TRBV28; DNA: TGTGCCAGCAACTTTCCTGAGGAAGCTTTCTTT; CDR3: CASNFPEEAFF
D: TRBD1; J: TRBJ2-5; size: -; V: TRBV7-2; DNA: TGTGCCAGCAGCTTTCGACAGGGGAGAGAGACCCAGTACTTC; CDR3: CASSFRQGRETQYF
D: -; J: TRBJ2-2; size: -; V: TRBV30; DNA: TGTGCCTGGAGTTCAGGTACCGGGGAGCTGTTTTTT; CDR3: CAWSSGTGELFF
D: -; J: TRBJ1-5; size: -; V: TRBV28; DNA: TGTGCCAGCAGTTTCGGGGTTAGCAATCAGCCCCAGCATTTT; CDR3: CASSFGVSNQPQHF
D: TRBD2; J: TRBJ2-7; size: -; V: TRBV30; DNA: TGTGCCTGGAGTTTGAAGCGGGATCTCTACGAGCAGTACTTC; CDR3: CAWSLKRDLYEQYF
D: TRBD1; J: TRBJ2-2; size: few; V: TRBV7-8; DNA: TGTGCCAGCAGCTTAGCGGTCGGGACAGGGAGGACCGGGGAGCTGTTTTTT; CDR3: CASSLAVGTGRTGELFF
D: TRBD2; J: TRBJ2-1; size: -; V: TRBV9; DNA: TGTACCAGCAGCGTAGGGACTAGCGTTGGGAATGAGCAGTTCTTC; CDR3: CTSSVGTSVGNEQFF
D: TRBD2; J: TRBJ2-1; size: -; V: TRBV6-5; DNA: TGTGCCAGCAGTCGCCCTAGCGGGAGAGAGGGTGAGCAGTTCTTC; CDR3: CASSRPSGREGEQFF
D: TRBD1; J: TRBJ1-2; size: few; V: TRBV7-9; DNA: TGTGCCAGCAGCTTGGACCTCCGGGACAGGGAGTATGGCTACACCTTC; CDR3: CASSLDLRDREYGYTF
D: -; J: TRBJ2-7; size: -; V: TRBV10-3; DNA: TGTGCCATCAGTGAGGGGGCTCTGGACGAGCAGTACTTC; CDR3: CAISEGALDEQYF
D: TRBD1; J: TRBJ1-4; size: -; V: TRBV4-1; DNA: TGCGCCAGCAGCCAAGATAACAGGGGTGAAAAACTGTTTTTT; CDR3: CASSQDNRGEKLFF
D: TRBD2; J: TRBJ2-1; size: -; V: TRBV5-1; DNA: TGCGCCAGCAGGCCCGCCCGGGCGGGAGGGCCGCATGAGCAGTTCTTC; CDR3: CASRPARAGGPHEQFF
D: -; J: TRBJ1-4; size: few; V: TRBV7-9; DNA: TGTGCCAGCAGCTTAGGGGGGCGGACACCTAATGAAAAACTGTTTTTT; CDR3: CASSLGGRTPNEKLFF
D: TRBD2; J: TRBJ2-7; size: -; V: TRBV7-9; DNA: TGTGCCAGCAGCTTAGACCGGACTAGCGGGAGCCGCCCCTACGAGCAGTACTTC; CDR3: CASSLDRTSGSRPYEQYF
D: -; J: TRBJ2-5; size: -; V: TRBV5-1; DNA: TGCGCCAGCAGCCTGACAGTCCCTCAAGAGACCCAGTACTTC; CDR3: CASSLTVPQETQYF
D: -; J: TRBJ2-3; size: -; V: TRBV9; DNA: TGTGCCAGCAGCGCCGCTAGCTTTAGCACAGATACGCAGTATTTT; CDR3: CASSAASFSTDTQYF
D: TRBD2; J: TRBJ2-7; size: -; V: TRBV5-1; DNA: TGCGCCAGCAGTTCGACTAGCGGGAGCTCCTACGAGCAGTACTTC; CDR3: CASSSTSGSSYEQYF
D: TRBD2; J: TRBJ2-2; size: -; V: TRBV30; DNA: TGTGCCTGGAGTGGGCTAGCGGGAGAGGCCGGGGAGCTGTTTTTT; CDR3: CAWSGLAGEAGELFF
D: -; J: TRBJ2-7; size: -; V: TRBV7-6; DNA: TGTGCCAGCAGCGAAAGGGGGGGGGACGAGCAGTACTTC; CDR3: CASSERGGDEQYF
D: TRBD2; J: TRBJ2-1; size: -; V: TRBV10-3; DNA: TGTGCCATCAGTGAGGGGCTAGCGGGAGTCACTGAGCAGTTCTTC; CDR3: CAISEGLAGVTEQFF
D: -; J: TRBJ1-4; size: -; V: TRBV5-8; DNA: TGTGCCAGCAGCTATGAGGCGCCAACTAATGAAAAACTGTTTTTT; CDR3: CASSYEAPTNEKLFF
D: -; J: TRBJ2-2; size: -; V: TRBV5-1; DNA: TGCGCCAGCAGCCTTTCAAACACAAACACCGGGGAGCTGTTTTTT; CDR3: CASSLSNTNTGELFF
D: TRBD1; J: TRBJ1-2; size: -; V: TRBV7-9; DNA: TGTGCCAGCACCCAGGGGGAAAAGAACTATGGCTACACCTTC; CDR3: CASTQGEKNYGYTF
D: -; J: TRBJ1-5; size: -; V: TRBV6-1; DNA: TGTGCCAGCAACTCTAACGGGGGTAGCAATCAGCCCCAGCATTTT; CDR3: CASNSNGGSNQPQHF
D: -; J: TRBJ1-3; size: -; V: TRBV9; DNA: TGTGCCAGCAGCGGACAGGTTCTCTCTGGAAACACCATATATTTT; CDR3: CASSGQVLSGNTIYF
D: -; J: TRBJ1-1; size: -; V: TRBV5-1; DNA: TGCGCCAGCAGCTTGAGCCCGGGCAGGGTATTCACTGAAGCTTTCTTT; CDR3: CASSLSPGRVFTEAFF
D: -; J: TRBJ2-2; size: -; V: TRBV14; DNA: TGTGCCAGCAGCCGAGGACTGGGCTCCGGGGAGCTGTTTTTT; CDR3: CASSRGLGSGELFF
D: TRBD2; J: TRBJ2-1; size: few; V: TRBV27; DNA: TGTGCCAGCAGTTTATACCGCGCCGGCGGGAGACCCTACAATGAGCAGTTCTTC; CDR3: CASSLYRAGGRPYNEQFF
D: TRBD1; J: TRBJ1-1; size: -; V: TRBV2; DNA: TGTGCCAGCAGTCTATTGGGACAGGTAAACACTGAAGCTTTCTTT; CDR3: CASSLLGQVNTEAFF
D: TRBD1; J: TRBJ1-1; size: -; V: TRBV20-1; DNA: TGCAGTGCTAGCCCAGGGGGTGCGCCTTTCTTT; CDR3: CSASPGGAPFF
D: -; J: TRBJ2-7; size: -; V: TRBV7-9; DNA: TGTGCCAGCAGCTCCATCGAGTATCGGGACGAGCAGTACTTC; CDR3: CASSSIEYRDEQYF
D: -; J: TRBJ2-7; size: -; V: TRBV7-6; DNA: TGTGCCAGCAGCTTAGGTGCGAGTGGCTACGAGCAGTACTTC; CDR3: CASSLGASGYEQYF
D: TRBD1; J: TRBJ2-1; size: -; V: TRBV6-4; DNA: TGTGCCAGCCGCCCATCCGGGACAGGCTCAAATGAGCAGTTCTTC; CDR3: CASRPSGTGSNEQFF
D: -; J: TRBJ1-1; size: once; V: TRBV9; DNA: TGTGCCGGTGGGCGGGGCACTGAAGCTTTCTTT; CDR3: CAGGRGTEAFF
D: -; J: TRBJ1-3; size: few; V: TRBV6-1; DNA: TGTGCCAGCAGTGCCGGTCCTACCCGACATGGAAACACCATATATTTT; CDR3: CASSAGPTRHGNTIYF
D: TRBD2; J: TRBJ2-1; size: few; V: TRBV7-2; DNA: TGTGCCAGCAGCATAACTAGCGGAACCTACAATGAGCAGTTCTTC; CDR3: CASSITSGTYNEQFF
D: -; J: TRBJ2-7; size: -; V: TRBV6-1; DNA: TGTGCCAGCCATCCTAGCGTGGGGTACGAGCAGTACTTC; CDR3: CASHPSVGYEQYF
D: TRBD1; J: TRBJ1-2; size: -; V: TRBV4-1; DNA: TGCGCCAGCAGCCAAGATGAGGGACAGGGGTGGAGCTACACCTTC; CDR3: CASSQDEGQGWSYTF
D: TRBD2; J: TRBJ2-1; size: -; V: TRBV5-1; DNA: TGCGCCAGCAGCTTGCTGACTAGCGGGAGTAGCAATGAGCAGTTCTTC; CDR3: CASSLLTSGSSNEQFF
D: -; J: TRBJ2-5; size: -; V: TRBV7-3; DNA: TGTGCCAGCAGCTCCCAGCCTAGCGGTACAGGGGAGACCCAGTACTTC; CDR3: CASSSQPSGTGETQYF
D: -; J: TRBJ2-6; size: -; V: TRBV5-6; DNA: TGTGCCAGCAGAAAGCGGGCCGGGCCTGGGGCCAACGTCCTGACTTTC; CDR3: CASRKRAGPGANVLTF
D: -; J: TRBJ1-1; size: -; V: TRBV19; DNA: TGTGCCAGTAGTACGGTGCAGAACACTGAAGCTTTCTTT; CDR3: CASSTVQNTEAFF
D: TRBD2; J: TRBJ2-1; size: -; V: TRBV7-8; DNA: TGTGCCAGCAGCCGAACCGCGGAGGGAGGGTTCTACAATGAGCAGTTCTTC; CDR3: CASSRTAEGGFYNEQFF
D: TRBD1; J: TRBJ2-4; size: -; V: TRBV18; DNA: TGTGCCAGCTCACCGGGACAGGGGGCCAAAAACATTCAGTACTTC; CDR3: CASSPGQGAKNIQYF
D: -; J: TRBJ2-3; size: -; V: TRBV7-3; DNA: TGTGCCAGCAGCTTAGTACTAAAAGATACGCAGTATTTT; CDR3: CASSLVLKDTQYF
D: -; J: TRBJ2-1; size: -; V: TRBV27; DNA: TGTGCCAGCAGTTTATCAGGGGCTCCTAATGAGCAGTTCTTC; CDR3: CASSLSGAPNEQFF
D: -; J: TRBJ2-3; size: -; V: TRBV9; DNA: TGTGCCAGCAGCCCTCACCCCCCGGGAGTAGATACGCAGTATTTT; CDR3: CASSPHPPGVDTQYF
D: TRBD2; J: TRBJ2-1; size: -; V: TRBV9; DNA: TGTGCCAGCAGCGCGAATTCCGGGACTAGCGGGAGATATGAGCAGTTCTTC; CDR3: CASSANSGTSGRYEQFF